Listed below are T cell receptor beta chains from one sample, sequenced in a study of identifying expanded T cells in peripheral blood. Repertoires were generated with immunoSEQ multiplex PCR, while TCRdb's copy carries only in-frame clones and drops some. The table has around 90,000 clones, approximately 88% seen once. Sequencing was carried out using blood. The receptors come from a person aged 18 to 70 in good health. CDR3s include the opening cysteine and the closing phenylalanine or tryptophan. The order of the fields is J gene, clone size, CDR3 length, D gene, V gene, CDR3 protein, CDR3 DNA. The D gene is left open where the match is weak. Clone size is given for some rows only: seen once, a few or many times, or a class if the clone is expanded.

TRBJ2-7,.,16,.,TRBV7-9,CASSLILGTKNYEQYF,TGTGCCAGCAGCTTAATTCTTGGGACGAAAAACTACGAGCAGTACTTC
TRBJ2-3,.,15,TRBD1,TRBV11-3,CASSSGTGGTDTQYF,TGTGCCAGCAGCTCCGGGACAGGGGGTACAGATACGCAGTATTTT
TRBJ2-1,.,14,TRBD1,TRBV6-1,CATRDRGLYNEQFF,TGTGCCACCAGAGACAGGGGTCTCTACAATGAGCAGTTCTTC
TRBJ1-1,.,14,.,TRBV5-4,CASSLSRGFPEAFF,TGTGCCAGCAGCTTGTCTCGAGGGTTCCCTGAAGCTTTCTTT
TRBJ1-2,.,14,TRBD1,TRBV5-1,CASSLNQGAEGYTF,TGCGCCAGCAGCTTGAATCAGGGGGCGGAAGGCTACACCTTC
TRBJ2-7,.,14,.,TRBV4-2,CASSQDRQSYEQYF,TGTGCCAGCAGCCAAGATCGACAGAGCTACGAGCAGTACTTC
TRBJ1-2,.,16,.,TRBV9,CASSVALDGLGGGYTF,TGTGCCAGCAGCGTAGCCCTGGACGGTTTGGGGGGTGGCTACACCTTC
TRBJ2-3,once,13,.,TRBV7-2,CASSLQSTDTQYF,TGTGCCAGCAGTTTACAGAGCACAGATACGCAGTATTTT
TRBJ2-3,.,17,TRBD2,TRBV6-4,CASRPWTSGYHTDTQYF,TGTGCCAGCAGACCCTGGACTAGCGGGTACCACACAGATACGCAGTATTTT
TRBJ2-1,.,14,.,TRBV4-1,CASSQGAKYNEQFF,TGCGCCAGCAGCCAGGGGGCTAAATACAATGAGCAGTTCTTC